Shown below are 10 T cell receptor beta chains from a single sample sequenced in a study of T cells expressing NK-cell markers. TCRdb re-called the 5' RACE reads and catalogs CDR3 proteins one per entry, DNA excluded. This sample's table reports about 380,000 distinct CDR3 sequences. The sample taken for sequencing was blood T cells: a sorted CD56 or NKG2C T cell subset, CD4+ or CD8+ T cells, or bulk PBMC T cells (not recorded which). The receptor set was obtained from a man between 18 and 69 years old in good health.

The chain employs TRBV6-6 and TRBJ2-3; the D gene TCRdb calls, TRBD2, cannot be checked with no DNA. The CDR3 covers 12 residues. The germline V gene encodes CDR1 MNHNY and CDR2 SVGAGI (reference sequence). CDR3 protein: CASCQRGDTQYF.

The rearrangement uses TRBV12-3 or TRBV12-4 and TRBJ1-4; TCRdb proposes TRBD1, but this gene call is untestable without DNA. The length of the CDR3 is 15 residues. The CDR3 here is CASSVQGAANEKLFF.

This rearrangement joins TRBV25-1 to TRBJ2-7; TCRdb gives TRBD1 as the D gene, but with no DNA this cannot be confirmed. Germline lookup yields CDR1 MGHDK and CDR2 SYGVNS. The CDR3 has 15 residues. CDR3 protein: CASSWGTPLSYEQYF.

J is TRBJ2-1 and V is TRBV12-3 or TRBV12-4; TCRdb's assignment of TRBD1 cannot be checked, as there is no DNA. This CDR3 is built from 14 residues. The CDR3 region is CASSETGQRPEQFF.

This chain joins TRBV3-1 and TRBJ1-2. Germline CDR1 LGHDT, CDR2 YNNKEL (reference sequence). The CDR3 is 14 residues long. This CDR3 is CASSPGSHLYGYTF. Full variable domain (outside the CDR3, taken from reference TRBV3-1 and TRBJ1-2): DTAVSQTPKYLVTQMGNDKSIKCEQNLGHDTMYWYKQDSKKFLKIMFSYNNKELIINETVPNRFSPKSPDKAHLNLHINSLELGDSAVYFCASSPGSHLYGYTFGSGTRLTVV.

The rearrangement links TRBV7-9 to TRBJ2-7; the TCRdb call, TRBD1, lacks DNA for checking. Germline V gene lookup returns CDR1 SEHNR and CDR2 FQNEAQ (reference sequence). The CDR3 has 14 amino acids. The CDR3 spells CASSPRGRVYEQYF.

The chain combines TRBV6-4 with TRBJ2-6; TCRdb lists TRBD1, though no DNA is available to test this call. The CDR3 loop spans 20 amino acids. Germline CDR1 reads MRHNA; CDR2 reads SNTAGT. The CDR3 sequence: CASSPRGGSGRVTGANVLTF.

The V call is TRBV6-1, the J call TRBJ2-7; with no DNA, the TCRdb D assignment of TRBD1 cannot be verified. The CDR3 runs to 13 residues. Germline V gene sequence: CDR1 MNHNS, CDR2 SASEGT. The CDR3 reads CASRGQIIYEQYF.

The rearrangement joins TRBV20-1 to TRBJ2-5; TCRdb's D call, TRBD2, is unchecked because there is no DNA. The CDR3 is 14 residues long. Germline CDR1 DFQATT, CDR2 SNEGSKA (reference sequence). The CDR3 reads CSARVQASGETQYF.

CDR3 protein: CASSYSVFGGTYEQYF. This rearrangement joins TRBV6-5 to TRBJ2-7. CDR3 size: 16 residues. Germline CDR1 MNHEY, CDR2 SVGAGI.